The rows below give T cell receptor beta chains drawn from one sample of a study of blood T cell repertoires in COVID-19. Assay used: immunoSEQ multiplex PCR; TCRdb lists only in-frame clones, some missing. The table lists 150,000 to 200,000 clones, roughly four fifths of them singletons. Sequencing was done on a sample of peripheral blood. These receptor sequences come from an elderly woman with acute or convalescent COVID-19. CDR3s leave out the opening cysteine and the closing phenylalanine or tryptophan. Fields, in order: V gene, CDR3 protein.

TRBV29-1 SVEGLLPNEQF
TRBV18 ASSPKSSGTYEQY
TRBV3-1/TRBV3-2 ASSGSGTSGRRGWDTQY
TRBV5-5 ASSSTPDIYGYT
TRBV13 ASRSRWRNYEQY
TRBV18 ASSPQDTYNQPQH
TRBV19 ASKIQGFTGELF
TRBV7-6 ASSLGQGLSGELF
TRBV14 ASSQDSLGNTIY
TRBV5-1 ASSLFVSSYNEQF
TRBV5-4 ASSLLRGLAPGELF
TRBV4-3 ASSEGQHSNQPQH
TRBV5-4 ASSLGGPGTDTQY
TRBV7-9 ASSSEHYRGSPEAF
TRBV27 ASRQGLGELF
TRBV10-3 ATHSEGAYEQY
TRBV18 ASSPTGSEQY
TRBV6-5 ASTQGGYGYT
TRBV5-1 ASSLGGTVREQY
TRBV19 ASSIGGRLNQPQH
TRBV5-1 ASSLDGAGGPHEQF
TRBV6-5 ASSFRRDTQY